The 18 T cell receptor beta chains below come from one sample, sequenced in a study of blood T cell repertoires in COVID-19. TCRdb's copy holds only in-frame clones and misses some; the assay was immunoSEQ multiplex PCR. The sample carries some 170,000 clones, about 86% recorded once. The specimen sequenced was peripheral blood. The source is a woman over 75 with acute or convalescent COVID-19.

In DNA, the CDR3 is TGTGCCAGCTCCGGGAACAGGGGCATGAACACTGAAGCTTTCTTT. It specifies CASSGNRGMNTEAFF. The V gene is TRBV18, the J gene TRBJ1-1; 7 bases are a match to TRBD1. J was trimmed by 0 bases and V by 6 bases; bases with no gene match: 7. Germline V CDR1 and CDR2: KGHSH, LQKENI. The CDR3 is 15 amino acids. The whole variable domain, remainder taken from reference TRBV18 and TRBJ1-1, is NAGVMQNPRHLVRRRGQEARLRCSPMKGHSHVYWYRQLPEEGLKFMVYLQKENIIDESGMPKERFSAEFPKEGPSILRIQQVVRGDSAAYFCASSGNRGMNTEAFFGQGTRLTVV.

V is TRBV27 and J is TRBJ2-1; 11 nucleotides match TRBD2. The germline CDR1 and CDR2 sequences are MNHEY and SMNVEV (reference sequence). Trimming took 5 bases from V and 5 from J; bases not matched to a gene: 5. This CDR3 is 15 amino acids long. The CDR3 is CASSLGLAVDNEQFF. The CDR3 nucleotides read TGTGCCAGCAGTCTGGGACTAGCGGTGGACAATGAGCAGTTCTTC.

The chain carries TRBV9 and TRBJ2-1, with 7 nucleotides matching TRBD2. The CDR3 has 19 residues. V was clipped by 4 bases and J by 4 bases; unmatched bases: 20. Germline V gene sequence: CDR1 SGDLS, CDR2 YYNGEE. Here the CDR3 DNA reads TGTGCCAGCAGCCCCAGGGCGGGGGACTCCCCACCCCCTTACAATGAGCAGTTCTTC. Protein: CASSPRAGDSPPPYNEQFF.

The gene calls are TRBV28 and TRBJ1-1; TRBD1 might be the D (5 bases). This CDR3 spans 14 amino acids. Germline-derived CDR1 and CDR2 are MDHEN and SYDVKM. V was trimmed by 7 bases and J by 6 bases, leaving 18 bases between them. The chain's CDR3 is CASIRTGGGAEAFF. The CDR3 DNA follows: TGTGCCAGCATCCGAACCGGGGGTGGCGCTGAAGCTTTCTTT.

The V and J genes are TRBV6-6 and TRBJ2-5; 14 bases align to TRBD2. The J segment lost 5 bases and the V segment lost 5 bases, leaving 19 bases of the junction unmatched. There are 20 residues in the CDR3. Germline V CDR1 and CDR2: MNHNY, SVGAGI (reference sequence). The CDR3 nucleotides read TGTGCCAGCAGTCTCCATCCCCAGGGACTAGCGGGGGCGTTGAAGGAGACCCAGTACTTC. It translates to CASSLHPQGLAGALKETQYF.

In DNA, the CDR3 is TGTGCCACCAGTGATAATGGGGCCTTGAGTGGCTACACCTTC. Its translation: CATSDNGALSGYTF. The J gene is TRBJ1-2, the V gene TRBV24-1; perhaps TRBD1 as D (5 bases). Germline lookup yields CDR1 KGHDR and CDR2 SFDVKD. The CDR3 loop spans 14 amino acids. The ends were cut back, 3 bases at V and 7 bases at J, with 14 bases in the middle.

The V gene is TRBV5-1, the J gene TRBJ2-1, with 12 positions matching TRBD2. Germline V CDR1 and CDR2: SGHRS, YFSETQ. The CDR3 loop spans 21 amino acids. V shed 3 bases and J 0 bases; nucleotides not matched to a gene: 16. In DNA form, the CDR3 reads TGCGCCAGCAGCTCCAACCTTAAACTAGCGGGAGGATGGCACTCCTACAATGAGCAGTTCTTC. Its protein product is CASSSNLKLAGGWHSYNEQFF.

This rearrangement joins TRBV7-2 to TRBJ2-5, with 7 bases matching TRBD1. The CDR3 runs to 15 residues. In germline, CDR1 is SGHTA, CDR2 FQGNSA. With 5 bases clipped from V and 1 base from J, the junction kept 7 bases outside the gene matches. Written as DNA, the CDR3 is TGTGCCAGCAGCCCGTACAGGGGACCCCAAGAGACCCAGTACTTC. It translates to CASSPYRGPQETQYF.

The chain joins TRBV7-3 to TRBJ2-5; 9 positions match TRBD2. J was trimmed by 2 bases and V by 5 bases; bases with no gene match: 6. Germline V CDR1 and CDR2: SGHTA, FQGTGA. CDR3 length: 15 amino acids. The CDR3 loop is CASSQSGGTQETQYF. The DNA of the CDR3 is TGTGCCAGCAGCCAGAGCGGGGGGACGCAAGAGACCCAGTACTTC.

This clone was counted a few times. The rearrangement joins TRBV3-1 (or the pseudogene TRBV3-2) to TRBJ2-1; 13 nucleotides align to TRBD2. Trimming took 2 bases from V and 6 from J; bases not matched to a gene: 4. Germline lookup yields CDR1 LGHDT and CDR2 YNNKEL (reference sequence). This CDR3 is 16 amino acids long. CDR3 nucleotides: TGTGCCAGCAGCCAACCCCGACTAGCGGGAGGCAATGAGCAGTTCTTC. Its translation is CASSQPRLAGGNEQFF.

The chain is built from TRBV15 and TRBJ2-1; 7 bases are a match to TRBD2. The CDR3 runs 15 residues. Per germline, CDR1 LNHNV and CDR2 YYDKDF (reference sequence). Trimming removed 4 bases from V and 6 bases from J; junction bases left unmatched: 9. CDR3 nucleotide sequence: TGTGCCACCAGCAACGGAGCTAGCGGCAGCAATGAGCAGTTCTTC. Amino acid sequence: CATSNGASGSNEQFF.

The V call is TRBV25-1, the J call TRBJ2-7, with unresolved D. Trimming took off 6 bases at V and 6 bases at J, with 9 bases between the two ends. This CDR3 is 11 amino acids long. Germline values: CDR1 MGHDK, CDR2 SYGVNS. CDR3 sequence: CASRTTGEQYF. In DNA form, the CDR3 reads TGTGCCAGCAGGACCACGGGCGAGCAGTACTTC.

The sample holds many counts of this clone. V is TRBV30 and J is TRBJ1-2; unclear D gene. Germline loops: CDR1 GTSNPN, CDR2 SVGIG (reference sequence). The V end was cut by 4 bases, the J end by 5 bases, with 14 bases between. This CDR3 is built from 13 residues. The CDR3 nucleotides are TGTGCCTGGACCCCGGGTGTGAGATATGGCTACACCTTC. This sequence encodes CAWTPGVRYGYTF.

This CDR3 is CSVLISNQPQHF. CDR3 nucleotides: TGCAGCGTCCTTATTAGCAATCAGCCCCAGCATTTT. This chain connects TRBV29-1 to TRBJ1-5; D unclear. Trimming shortened V by 6 bases and J by 0 bases, and 6 bases separated the two germline ends. The CDR3 is 12 residues long. Germline V gene lookup returns CDR1 SQVTM and CDR2 ANQGSEA.

V usage is TRBV4-1 and J usage is TRBJ2-5; 7 bases match TRBD1. The CDR3 runs to 16 residues. Germline-derived CDR1 and CDR2 are MGHRA and YSYEKL. The trim removed 3 bases at V and 5 bases at J, leaving 12 bases unmatched. For the CDR3, the DNA is TGCGCCAGCAGCCAGGGACAGCTGGACGGCGGTGAGACCCAGTACTTC. This sequence encodes CASSQGQLDGGETQYF.

The chain links TRBV5-4 to TRBJ1-2, with TRBD1 matching over 11 bases. J gave up 1 base and V 4 bases, and 0 bases lay outside the gene matches. Germline V gives CDR1 SGHNT, CDR2 YYREEE (reference sequence). CDR3 length: 14 amino acids. The CDR3 protein is CASSGTGGNYGYTF. The DNA for the CDR3 is TGTGCCAGCAGCGGGACAGGGGGTAACTATGGCTACACCTTC.

The chain uses TRBV5-1 and TRBJ2-2; tentative D call: TRBD1 (6 bases). Germline-derived CDR1 and CDR2 are SGHRS and YFSETQ. The CDR3 consists of 17 residues. V was trimmed by 4 bases and J by 2 bases, leaving 18 bases between them. This chain's CDR3 is CASSRSGQLQNTGELFF. The CDR3 coding sequence is TGCGCCAGCAGCCGATCGGGACAACTACAAAACACCGGGGAGCTGTTTTTT.

This chain joins TRBV7-2 and TRBJ2-5; D perhaps matches TRBD2 (6 bases). Germline V gives CDR1 SGHTA, CDR2 FQGNSA. This CDR3 spans 14 amino acids. Trimming left V 4 bases short and J 5 bases short, with 14 bases between. Here the CDR3 DNA reads TGTGCCAGCAGCTCCTCTAGCGTACACGAGACCCAGTACTTC. It yields the protein CASSSSSVHETQYF.